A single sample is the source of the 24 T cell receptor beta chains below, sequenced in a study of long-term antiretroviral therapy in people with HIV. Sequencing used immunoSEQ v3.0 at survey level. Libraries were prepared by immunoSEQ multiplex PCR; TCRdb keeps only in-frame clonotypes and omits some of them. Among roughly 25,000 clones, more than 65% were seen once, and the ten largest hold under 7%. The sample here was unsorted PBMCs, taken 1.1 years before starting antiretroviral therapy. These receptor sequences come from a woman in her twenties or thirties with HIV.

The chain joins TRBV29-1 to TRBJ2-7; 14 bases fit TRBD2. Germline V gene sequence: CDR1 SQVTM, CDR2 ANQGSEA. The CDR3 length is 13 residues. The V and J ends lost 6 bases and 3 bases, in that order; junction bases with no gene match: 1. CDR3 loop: CSVGTSGGYEQYF. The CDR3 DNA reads TGCAGCGTGGGGACTAGCGGGGGCTACGAGCAGTACTTC.

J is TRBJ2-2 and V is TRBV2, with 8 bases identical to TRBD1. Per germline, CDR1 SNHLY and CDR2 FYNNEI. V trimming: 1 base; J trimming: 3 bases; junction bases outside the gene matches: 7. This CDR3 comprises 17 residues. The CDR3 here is CASSEESAGGDTGELFF. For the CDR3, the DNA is TGTGCCAGCAGTGAAGAGTCGGCAGGGGGCGACACCGGGGAGCTGTTTTTT.

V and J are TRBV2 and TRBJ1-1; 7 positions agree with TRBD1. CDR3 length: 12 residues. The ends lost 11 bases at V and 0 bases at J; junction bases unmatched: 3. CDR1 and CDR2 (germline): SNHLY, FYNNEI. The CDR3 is CAGGQVNTEAFF. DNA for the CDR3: TGTGCCGGTGGACAGGTGAACACTGAAGCTTTCTTT.

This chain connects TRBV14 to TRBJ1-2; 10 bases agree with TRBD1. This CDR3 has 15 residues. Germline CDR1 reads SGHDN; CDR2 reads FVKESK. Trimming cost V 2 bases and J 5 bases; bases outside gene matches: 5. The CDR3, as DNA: TGTGCCAGCAGCCAAACACCGGGACAGGGGTATGGCTACACCTTC. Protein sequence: CASSQTPGQGYGYTF.

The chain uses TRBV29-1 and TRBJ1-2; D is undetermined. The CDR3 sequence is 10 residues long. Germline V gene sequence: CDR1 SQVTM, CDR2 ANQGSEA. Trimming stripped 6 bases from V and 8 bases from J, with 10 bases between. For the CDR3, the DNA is TGCAGCGTCGAGGCGCTCGGCTACACCTTC. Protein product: CSVEALGYTF.

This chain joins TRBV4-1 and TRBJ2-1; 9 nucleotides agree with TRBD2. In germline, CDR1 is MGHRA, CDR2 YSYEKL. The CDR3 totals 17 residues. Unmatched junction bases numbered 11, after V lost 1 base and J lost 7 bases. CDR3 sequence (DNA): TGCGCCAGCAGCCAAGCCCACGCGGGACTAGCTGGAAATGAGCAGTTCTTC. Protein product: CASSQAHAGLAGNEQFF.

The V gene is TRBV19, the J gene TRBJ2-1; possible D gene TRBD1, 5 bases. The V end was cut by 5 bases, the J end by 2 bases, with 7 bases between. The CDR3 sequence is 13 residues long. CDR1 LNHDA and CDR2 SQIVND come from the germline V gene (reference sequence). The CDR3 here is CASSQQAYNEQFF. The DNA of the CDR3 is TGTGCCAGTAGTCAACAGGCCTACAATGAGCAGTTCTTC.

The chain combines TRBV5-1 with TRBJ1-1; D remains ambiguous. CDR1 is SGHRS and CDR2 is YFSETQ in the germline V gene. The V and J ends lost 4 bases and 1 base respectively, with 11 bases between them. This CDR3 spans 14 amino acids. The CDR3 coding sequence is TGCGCCAGCAGCAAAGGGTTGGGGAACACTGAAGCTTTCTTT. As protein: CASSKGLGNTEAFF.

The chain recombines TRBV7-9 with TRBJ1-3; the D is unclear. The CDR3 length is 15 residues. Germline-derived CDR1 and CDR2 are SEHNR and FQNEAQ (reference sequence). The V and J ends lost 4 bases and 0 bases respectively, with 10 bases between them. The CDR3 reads CASSSRLSSGNTIYF. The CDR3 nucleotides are TGTGCCAGCAGCTCCCGCCTGAGCTCTGGAAACACCATATATTTT.

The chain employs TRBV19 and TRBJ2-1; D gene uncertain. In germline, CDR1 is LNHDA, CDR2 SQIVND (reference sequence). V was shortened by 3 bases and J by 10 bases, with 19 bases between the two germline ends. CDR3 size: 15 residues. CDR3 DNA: TGTGCCAGTAGTATCACTCTAACCCCGCCCCGGGAGCAGTTCTTC. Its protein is CASSITLTPPREQFF.

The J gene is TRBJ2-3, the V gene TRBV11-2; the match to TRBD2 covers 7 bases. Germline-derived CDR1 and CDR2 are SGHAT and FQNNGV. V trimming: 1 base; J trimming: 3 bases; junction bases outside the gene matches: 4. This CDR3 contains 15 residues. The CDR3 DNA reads TGTGCCAGCAGCTTAGCGGGTAGCGGGACAGATACGCAGTATTTT. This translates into CASSLAGSGTDTQYF.

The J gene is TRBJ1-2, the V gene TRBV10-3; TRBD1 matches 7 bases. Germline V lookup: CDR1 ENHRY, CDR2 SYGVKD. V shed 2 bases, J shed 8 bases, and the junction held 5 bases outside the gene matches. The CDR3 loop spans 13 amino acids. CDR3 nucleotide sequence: TGTGCCATCAGTGAGGAGACAGGGCCCGGCTACACCTTC. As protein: CAISEETGPGYTF.

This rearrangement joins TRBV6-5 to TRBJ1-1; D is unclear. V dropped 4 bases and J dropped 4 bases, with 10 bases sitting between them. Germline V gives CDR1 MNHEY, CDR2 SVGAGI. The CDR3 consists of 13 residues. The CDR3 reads CASSLAPTTEAFF. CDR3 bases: TGTGCCAGCAGTTTGGCCCCTACCACTGAAGCTTTCTTT.

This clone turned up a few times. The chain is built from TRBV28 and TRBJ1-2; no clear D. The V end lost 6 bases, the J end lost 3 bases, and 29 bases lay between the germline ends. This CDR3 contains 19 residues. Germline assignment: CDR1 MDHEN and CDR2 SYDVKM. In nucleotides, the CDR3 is TGTGCCAGCAGGAAACCCCGCGGCACCGGGATCTCAACTTACTATGGCTACACCTTC. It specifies CASRKPRGTGISTYYGYTF.

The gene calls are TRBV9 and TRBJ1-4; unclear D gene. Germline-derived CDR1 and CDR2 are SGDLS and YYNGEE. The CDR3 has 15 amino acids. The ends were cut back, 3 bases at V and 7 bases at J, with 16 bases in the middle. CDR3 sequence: CASSAGLGVFEKLFF. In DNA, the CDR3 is TGTGCCAGCAGCGCGGGTCTTGGGGTTTTTGAAAAACTGTTTTTT.

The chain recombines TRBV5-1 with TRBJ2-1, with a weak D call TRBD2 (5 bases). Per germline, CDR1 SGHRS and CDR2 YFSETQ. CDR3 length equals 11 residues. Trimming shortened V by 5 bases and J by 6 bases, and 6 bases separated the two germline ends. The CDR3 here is CASSSANEQFF. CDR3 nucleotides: TGCGCCAGCAGTAGCGCCAATGAGCAGTTCTTC.

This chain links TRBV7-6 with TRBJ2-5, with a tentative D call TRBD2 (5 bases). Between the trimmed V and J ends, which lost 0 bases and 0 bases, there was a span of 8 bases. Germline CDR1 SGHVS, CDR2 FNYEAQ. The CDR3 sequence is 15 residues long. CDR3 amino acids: CASSLASGYQETQYF. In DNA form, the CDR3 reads TGTGCCAGCAGCTTAGCATCGGGGTACCAAGAGACCCAGTACTTC.

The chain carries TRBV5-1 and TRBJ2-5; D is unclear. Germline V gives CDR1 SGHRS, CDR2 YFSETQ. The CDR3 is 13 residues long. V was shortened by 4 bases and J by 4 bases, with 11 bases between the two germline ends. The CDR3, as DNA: TGCGCCAGCAGCATCCTCTTTTCAGAGACCCAGTACTTC. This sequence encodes CASSILFSETQYF.

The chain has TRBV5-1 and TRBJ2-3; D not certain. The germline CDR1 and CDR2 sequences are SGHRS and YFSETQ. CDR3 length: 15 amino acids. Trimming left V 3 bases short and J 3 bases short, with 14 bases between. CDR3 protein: CASSSIISATDTQYF. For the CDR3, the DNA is TGCGCCAGCAGCTCTATAATTTCCGCAACAGATACGCAGTATTTT.

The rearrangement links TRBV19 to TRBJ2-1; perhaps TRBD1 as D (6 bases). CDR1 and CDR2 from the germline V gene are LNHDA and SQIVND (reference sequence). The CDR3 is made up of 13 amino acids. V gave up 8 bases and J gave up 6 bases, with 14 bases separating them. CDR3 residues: CASSGHETNEQFF. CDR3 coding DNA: TGTGCCAGTTCGGGACATGAAACCAATGAGCAGTTCTTC.

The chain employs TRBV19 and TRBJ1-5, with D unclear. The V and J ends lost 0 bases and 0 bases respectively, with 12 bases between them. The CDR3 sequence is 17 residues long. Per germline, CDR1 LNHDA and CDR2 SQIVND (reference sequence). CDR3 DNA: TGTGCCAGTAGTATAGACTCTACGACGGTTAGCAATCAGCCCCAGCATTTT. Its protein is CASSIDSTTVSNQPQHF.

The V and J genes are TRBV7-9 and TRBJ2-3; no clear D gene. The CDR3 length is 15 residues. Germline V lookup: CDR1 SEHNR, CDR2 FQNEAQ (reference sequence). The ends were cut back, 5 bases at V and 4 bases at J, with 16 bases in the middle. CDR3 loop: CASSPGSVDADTQYF. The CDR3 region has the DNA TGTGCCAGCAGCCCCGGATCAGTAGACGCAGATACGCAGTATTTT.

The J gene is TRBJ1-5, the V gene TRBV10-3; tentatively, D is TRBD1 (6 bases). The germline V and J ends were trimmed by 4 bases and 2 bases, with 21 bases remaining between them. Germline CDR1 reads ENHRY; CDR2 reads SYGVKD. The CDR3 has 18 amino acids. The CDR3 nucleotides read TGTGCCATCAGTGCCCGGGCCCCGGGGGGCCAGGGCAATCAGCCCCAGCATTTT. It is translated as CAISARAPGGQGNQPQHF.

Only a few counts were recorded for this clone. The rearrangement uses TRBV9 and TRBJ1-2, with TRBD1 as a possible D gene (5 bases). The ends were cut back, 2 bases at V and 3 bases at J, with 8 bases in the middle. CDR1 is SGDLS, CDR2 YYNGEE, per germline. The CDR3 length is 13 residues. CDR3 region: CASSVGRDYGYTF. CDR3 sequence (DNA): TGTGCCAGCAGCGTCGGCAGGGACTATGGCTACACCTTC.